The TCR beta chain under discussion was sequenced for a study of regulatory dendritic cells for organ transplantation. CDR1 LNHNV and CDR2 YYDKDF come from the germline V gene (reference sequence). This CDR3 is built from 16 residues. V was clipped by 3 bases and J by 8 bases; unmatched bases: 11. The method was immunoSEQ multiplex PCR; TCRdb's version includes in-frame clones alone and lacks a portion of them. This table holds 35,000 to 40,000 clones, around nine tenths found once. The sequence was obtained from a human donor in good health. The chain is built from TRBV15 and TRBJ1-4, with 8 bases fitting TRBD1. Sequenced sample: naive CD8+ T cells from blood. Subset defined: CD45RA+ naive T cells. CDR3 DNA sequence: TGTGCCACCAGCAGTAGACCGGGACAGGAAGAAGAAAAACTGTTTTTT. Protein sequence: CATSSRPGQEEEKLFF.